The 26 T cell receptor beta chains reported below all come from one sample, sequenced in a study of T cell changes during pregnancy in multiple sclerosis (dated by TCRdb to about 2019). Libraries were made using the immunoSEQ multiplex PCR assay. TCRdb mirrors the immuneACCESS table, restricted to in-frame sequences. Some clones are absent from its copies; in checked studies, under half trace to an unresolved V gene, and the reason for the others is unknown. The sample table holds 64,000 or so clones, of which around 92% were seen once. The ten top clones hold about 2.5% of the sample. Sequencing was performed on peripheral blood, taken in the first trimester of pregnancy. All receptors derive from a female donor with multiple sclerosis, enrolled in a pregnancy study.

The V and J genes are TRBV15 and TRBJ2-1; a possible D gene is TRBD2 (5 bases). V lost 1 base and J 2 bases, leaving 9 bases between the germline ends. CDR3 length: 15 residues. The germline V gene encodes CDR1 LNHNV and CDR2 YYDKDF (reference sequence). CDR3 protein: CATSRVSGPYNEQFF. The DNA for the CDR3 is TGTGCCACCAGCAGAGTAAGCGGCCCCTACAATGAGCAGTTCTTC.

This clone occurred once. The J gene is TRBJ2-7, the V gene TRBV2, with a possible D match to TRBD1 (6 bases). The CDR3 is made up of 12 amino acids. Germline CDR1 is SNHLY and CDR2 is FYNNEI. V dropped 2 bases and J dropped 12 bases, with 14 bases sitting between them. The CDR3 nucleotides are TGTGCCAGCAGTGAAAGTAGCTCCAGGGGGTACTTC. Translation gives CASSESSSRGYF.

The chain joins TRBV19 to TRBJ2-3; D is undetermined. Looked up from germline, CDR1 is LNHDA and CDR2 is SQIVND (reference sequence). V gave up 2 bases and J gave up 0 bases, with 3 bases separating them. The CDR3 length is 13 residues. In DNA, the CDR3 is TGTGCCAGTAGTATACAAAGCACAGATACGCAGTATTTT. Residues: CASSIQSTDTQYF.

V and J are TRBV7-6 and TRBJ2-2; no clear D gene. The V end lost 2 bases, the J end lost 7 bases, and 11 bases lay between the germline ends. There are 14 residues in the CDR3. Germline V gives CDR1 SGHVS, CDR2 FNYEAQ. Written as DNA, the CDR3 is TGTGCCAGCAGCTTAATCTTTGGAGACGGGGAGCTGTTTTTT. Protein: CASSLIFGDGELFF.

This clone was picked up a small number of times. The rearrangement joins TRBV21-1 to TRBJ2-7; the D call in the table, TRBD2, was not verified against the DNA. TRBV21-1 is given as a pseudogene. This CDR3 has 15 residues. DNA of the CDR3: TGTGCCAGCAGCACTGGGACTAGCGGGAGGGGCGAGCAGTACTTC. Translated, it gives CASSTGTSGRGEQYF.

The rearrangement links TRBV19 to TRBJ2-4; 8 bases fit TRBD1. Per the germline V gene, CDR1 is LNHDA and CDR2 is SQIVND (reference sequence). Trimming at V came to 6 bases and at J to 8 bases, leaving 12 bases not matched to a gene. CDR3 size: 15 residues. The CDR3 sequence: CASRGSGQGTDIQYF. CDR3 DNA sequence: TGTGCCAGTAGAGGAAGTGGACAGGGTACAGACATTCAGTACTTC. The full variable domain, with the rest looked up from reference TRBV19 and TRBJ2-4, is DGGITQSPKYLFRKEGQNVTLSCEQNLNHDAMYWYRQDPGQGLRLIYYSQIVNDFQKGDIAEGYSVSREKKESFPLTVTSAQKNPTAFYLCASRGSGQGTDIQYFGAGTRLSVL.

The chain combines TRBV13 with TRBJ1-2; D remains unclear. Germline V gives CDR1 PRHDT, CDR2 FYEKMQ (reference sequence). Trimming removed 5 bases at V and 10 bases at J, with 20 bases between. This CDR3 has 14 residues. The CDR3 protein is CASSRFSGVLAYTF. The CDR3, as DNA: TGTGCCAGCAGCCGTTTCAGCGGGGTGTTGGCCTACACCTTC. Together with reference TRBV13 and TRBJ1-2, the CDR3 gives the full variable domain: AAGVIQSPRHLIKEKRETATLKCYPIPRHDTVYWYQQGPGQDPQFLISFYEKMQSDKGSIPDRFSAQQFSDYHSELNMSSLELGDSALYFCASSRFSGVLAYTFGSGTRLTVV.

V gene TRBV30 combines with J gene TRBJ2-7, with TRBD2 matching 8 bases. V was pared by 4 bases and J by 2 bases, with 7 bases of the junction left unmatched. The germline V gene encodes CDR1 GTSNPN and CDR2 SVGIG (reference sequence). The CDR3 covers 14 residues. CDR3 coding DNA: TGTGCCTGGAAAGGACTAGCCCCGACCTACGAGCAGTACTTC. Its protein is CAWKGLAPTYEQYF.

This chain joins TRBV28 and TRBJ2-2, with TRBD2 identical over 12 bases. V shed 0 bases, J shed 6 bases, and the junction held 5 bases outside the gene matches. This CDR3 has 17 amino acids. The germline gives CDR1 MDHEN, CDR2 SYDVKM. CDR3: CASSLWRLAGGPGELFF. In DNA form, the CDR3 reads TGTGCCAGCAGTTTATGGCGGCTAGCGGGAGGGCCCGGGGAGCTGTTTTTT.

The chain joins TRBV11-1 to TRBJ2-1; TRBD2 agrees at 11 bases. The V gene's germline CDR1 is SGHAT and CDR2 FQDESV (reference sequence). The CDR3 length is 15 residues. With V trimmed by 5 bases and J by 3 bases, 3 bases remained unmatched. The CDR3 is CASSQGLAGYNEQFF. In DNA, the CDR3 is TGTGCCAGCAGCCAAGGACTAGCGGGCTACAATGAGCAGTTCTTC.

This chain links TRBV27 with TRBJ2-3, with 7 bases matching TRBD2. Germline V gene sequence: CDR1 MNHEY, CDR2 SMNVEV (reference sequence). The V gene end was trimmed by 8 bases and the J gene end by 2 bases; junction bases not matched to a gene: 4. CDR3 length: 13 amino acids. In DNA, the CDR3 is TGTGCCAGCGGCAGCGGGACCACAGATACGCAGTATTTT. Its translation: CASGSGTTDTQYF.

This rearrangement joins TRBV11-3 to TRBJ2-1, with 11 bases lining up with TRBD2. The CDR3 is made up of 17 amino acids. CDR1 is SGHNT, CDR2 YENEEA, per germline. Trimming at V came to 1 base and at J to 2 bases, leaving 4 bases not matched to a gene. This chain's CDR3 is CASSLGSSGGTYNEQFF. The CDR3 DNA reads as TGTGCCAGCAGCTTAGGATCTAGCGGGGGGACCTACAATGAGCAGTTCTTC.

For the CDR3, the DNA is TGTGCCAGCAGCTTATGGGAGGGCTCCTACGAGCAGTACTTC. Its translation is CASSLWEGSYEQYF. V is TRBV7-9 and J is TRBJ2-7, with 7 bases matching TRBD2. Germline loops: CDR1 SEHNR, CDR2 FQNEAQ (reference sequence). The CDR3 extends over 14 amino acids. V shed 2 bases, J shed 0 bases, and the junction held 1 base outside the gene matches.

The chain couples TRBV2 to TRBJ1-1; the D is unclear. The CDR3 runs 10 residues. CDR1 is SNHLY, CDR2 FYNNEI, per germline. The V end lost 10 bases, the J end lost 11 bases, and 14 bases lay between the germline ends. The CDR3 DNA is TGTGCCATCTCCGGAGAGAGGGCTTTCTTT. Protein product: CAISGERAFF.

The chain employs TRBV28 and TRBJ2-7; the D gene is possibly TRBD2 (5 bases). Deletions cut 1 base from V and 0 bases from J, with 10 bases between. The germline gives CDR1 MDHEN, CDR2 SYDVKM. The CDR3 is made up of 15 amino acids. The CDR3 DNA follows: TGTGCCAGCAGTTTATTAGTGGGGAGCTCCTACGAGCAGTACTTC. Its translation is CASSLLVGSSYEQYF.

The genes are TRBV29-1 and TRBJ2-7; TRBD2 might be the D (6 bases). The CDR3 runs 12 residues. V dropped 0 bases and J dropped 6 bases, with 9 bases sitting between them. Germline V CDR1 and CDR2: SQVTM, ANQGSEA. CDR3 loop: CSVEETGVEQYF. CDR3 nucleotides: TGCAGCGTTGAAGAGACGGGGGTCGAGCAGTACTTC.

The chain is built from TRBV4-3 and TRBJ2-1; TRBD2 matches 8 bases. Germline-derived CDR1 and CDR2 are LGHNA and YSLEER. This CDR3 is built from 15 residues. V lost 2 bases, J lost 0 bases, and 0 bases stayed unmatched. CDR3 sequence (DNA): TGCGCCAGCAGCCAACGGGGGGGCTCCTACAATGAGCAGTTCTTC. Protein sequence: CASSQRGGSYNEQFF.

CDR3 sequence reads: CSVRSGSDTQYF. The CDR3, as DNA: TGCAGCGTTAGGAGTGGGTCAGATACGCAGTATTTT. This chain joins TRBV29-1 and TRBJ2-3; D is unclear. V was cut by 5 bases and J by 4 bases, with 10 bases left in between. CDR3 length: 12 amino acids. The germline gives CDR1 SQVTM, CDR2 ANQGSEA.

The chain employs TRBV28 and TRBJ2-7; 7 bases align to TRBD1. The CDR3 contains 14 residues. Germline CDR1 and CDR2: MDHEN and SYDVKM. The trim removed 5 bases at V and 3 bases at J, leaving 7 bases unmatched. CDR3 bases: TGTGCCAGCAGTCGGGACAGAATAATCTACGAGCAGTACTTC. This translates into CASSRDRIIYEQYF.

This clone was recorded a few times. The chain uses TRBV6-4 and TRBJ2-5; TRBD1 matches 12 bases. Germline lookup yields CDR1 MRHNA and CDR2 SNTAGT. The J segment lost 5 bases and the V segment lost 5 bases, leaving 9 bases of the junction unmatched. This CDR3 is built from 16 residues. The CDR3 nucleotides read TGTGCCAGCAGTCCCGGGACAGGGGGCGCCGTGGAGACCCAGTACTTC. This gives the protein CASSPGTGGAVETQYF.

The chain joins TRBV7-2 to TRBJ2-7, with 12 bases that match TRBD2. The germline CDR1 and CDR2 sequences are SGHTA and FQGNSA. The junction had 2 bases not matched to a gene; V was cut back by 5 bases and J by 0 bases. This CDR3 contains 15 residues. CDR3 DNA: TGTGCCAGCAGCAAGACTAGCGGGAGCTCCTACGAGCAGTACTTC. This translates into CASSKTSGSSYEQYF.

The chain uses TRBV5-4 and TRBJ2-1, with TRBD1 matching over 7 bases. Germline V gene sequence: CDR1 SGHNT, CDR2 YYREEE (reference sequence). Unmatched junction bases numbered 9, after V lost 4 bases and J lost 5 bases. This CDR3 has 15 amino acids. The DNA of the CDR3 is TGTGCCAGCAGCGCTCGGGACAGCTACCACAATGAGCAGTTCTTC. As protein: CASSARDSYHNEQFF.

CDR3 protein: CASSSDRVGNTIYF. As DNA, the CDR3 is TGTGCCAGCAGCTCGGACAGGGTAGGAAACACCATATATTTT. The rearrangement links TRBV7-9 to TRBJ1-3; 8 bases fit TRBD1. The CDR3 has 14 residues. V dropped 4 bases and J dropped 4; count of bases not matched to a gene: 3. Germline V gene lookup returns CDR1 SEHNR and CDR2 FQNEAQ (reference sequence).

The chain employs TRBV7-9 and TRBJ2-1, with a weak D call TRBD1 (6 bases). V was clipped by 9 bases and J by 0 bases, with 15 bases between them. The CDR3 sequence is 15 residues long. The germline gives CDR1 SEHNR, CDR2 FQNEAQ (reference sequence). The CDR3 DNA follows: TGTGCCAGACCTACAAGGGGGAGCTCCTACAATGAGCAGTTCTTC. It is translated as CARPTRGSSYNEQFF.

This chain joins TRBV28 and TRBJ2-7, with a weak D call TRBD1 (6 bases). This CDR3 contains 17 residues. The V end lost 6 bases, the J end lost 0 bases, and 21 bases lay between the germline ends. Per the germline V gene, CDR1 is MDHEN and CDR2 is SYDVKM. The CDR3 reads CASSSFLTGTSSYEQYF. DNA for the CDR3: TGTGCCAGCAGCTCATTCCTGACAGGAACGAGCTCCTACGAGCAGTACTTC. The full variable domain, in which reference TRBV28 and TRBJ2-7 provide the parts outside the CDR3, is DVKVTQSSRYLVKRTGEKVFLECVQDMDHENMFWYRQDPGLGLRLIYFSYDVKMKEKGDIPEGYSVSREKKERFSLILESASTNQTSMYLCASSSFLTGTSSYEQYFGPGTRLTVT.

The chain is built from TRBV30 and TRBJ1-1, with unresolved D. Germline V lookup: CDR1 GTSNPN, CDR2 SVGIG (reference sequence). V was clipped by 0 bases and J by 4 bases, with 9 bases between them. CDR3 length: 13 amino acids. The CDR3 nucleotides are TGTGCCTGGAGTGTCCTTCGGGGCACTGAAGCTTTCTTT. Protein product: CAWSVLRGTEAFF.